This T cell receptor beta chain was sequenced for a study of T cells after yellow fever vaccination (dated 2019 in TCRdb). For the wider study: The SMART-Seq v4 Ultra Low Input RNA kit was used to prepare libraries from fractions with low cell numbers. Two healthy male donors, one aged 18 to 29 and one aged 30 to 40 years, made up the cohort. To follow T-cell clones before and after both primary and booster YFV17D yellow fever vaccination, bulk TCR alpha and beta repertoires underwent longitudinal sequencing. Blood was collected at multiple timepoints before and after primary and secondary immunization, and bulk PBMC replicates and cell subsets were isolated. The paper as a whole reports these results and caveats: The study included only a couple of donors, which limits how far the findings can be generalized. After the booster, most of the clones that had expanded following primary vaccination were detected again (approximately 95% of CD4 and roughly 88% of CD8), which suggests that memory was broadly maintained. Compared with the primary T-cell response, the secondary T-cell response was weaker but faster, peaking on day 5 rather than day 15. A small fraction of clonotypes appeared in both the CD4 and CD8 compartments, likely as a result of convergent recombination. FACS-sorted repertoires could contain abundant contaminating clonotypes from the bulk population, so computational filtering was required.

The germline V gene yields SGHRS for CDR1 and YFSETQ for CDR2. V is reduced by 5 bases and J by 0 bases, leaving a spacing of 15 bases between them. Reading from cysteine to phenylalanine, the CDR3 counts 16 amino acids. The DNA shown is the 48-base CDR3, in frame from base 1. TCR cDNA was made using 5'RACE template switching, a step that added a universal primer site and unique molecular identifiers. Priming of cDNA synthesis was performed from both the TCR alpha and TCR beta constant segments. Two PCR steps were used to amplify libraries, with sample barcodes and sequencing adapters being added in the second step. Sequencing of libraries was performed on Illumina HiSeq 2500 (2x100 bp) or NovaSeq (2x150 bp). In the original analysis: MIGEC was used to demultiplex reads and collapse the reads into UMI consensus sequences, and MiXCR was used for V(D)J alignment. Vaccine-responding clonotypes were defined with edgeR using replicate PBMC samples, requiring FDR below 0.01 and a log2 fold change above 5 up to day 15. Bulk clonotypes were assigned CD4 or CD8 identity according to which sequenced CD4 or CD8 repertoire held them at higher abundance. The public reads were reprocessed in TCRdb via fastp at Q25 and MiXCR, keeping in-frame beta chains. When rows share a CDR3 protein, they turn into one entry using the most common DNA and genes. TCRdb's processing, not the authors' own work, is the source of the V and J calls. The sample has about 550,000 distinct CDR3 sequences on record, 15% to 20% of them singletons. The biggest ten clones account for approximately 15% of the sample.

What this sample's treatment or condition label stands for: live attenuated yellow fever vaccine strain. At each blood-draw timepoint, two biological replicates of bulk PBMCs were collected. PBMCs were isolated from peripheral blood using a standard Ficoll-Paque protocol. RNA was extracted with TriZol from bulk PBMCs, CD4 and CD8 fractions, and dextramer-positive and dextramer-negative fractions. This clonotype has only a few counts. What antigen it recognizes has not been identified. Base qualities are not provided; no much larger clone lies one nucleotide away. The chain uses TRBV5-1 and TRBJ2-1; TRBD2 is possibly the D segment (5 matching bases). The source was PBMCs, collected 15 days after the yellow fever booster vaccination. This receptor was taken from a man aged 25-40 years who received the YFV17D yellow fever vaccine. Here the CDR3 is given as CASSPAGGRSYNEQFF. The DNA reads as follows: TGCGCCAGCAGTCCGGCGGGTGGGCGCTCCTACAATGAGCAGTTCTTC.